This is a list of T cell receptor beta chains from one sample in a study of blood T cell repertoires in COVID-19. Sequenced by immunoSEQ multiplex PCR; TCRdb stores in-frame clones only, minus some. The sample contains roughly 300,000 clones, 85% of which appear only once. The material sequenced was peripheral blood. These TCRs come from a human donor in a cohort sampled during active COVID-19. The CDR3 runs from the conserved cysteine through the conserved F or W. Fields, in order: clone size, V gene, J gene, D gene, CDR3 DNA, CDR3 protein. A D gene is named only where the DNA matches it firmly. A clone size is listed for some rows: how often the clone was seen (once, few, many), or a class if it is expanded.

>-|TRBV9|TRBJ1-2|-
TGTGCCAGCAGCGCGGCTCCGGGTTACAACTATGGCTACACCTTC
CASSAAPGYNYGYTF
>-|TRBV18|TRBJ1-1|-
TGTGCCAGCTCTCTCTTAGGGGAAACTGAAGCTTTCTTT
CASSLLGETEAFF
>-|TRBV24-1|TRBJ2-1|-
TGTGCCACCAGTGATTGGGACAGTGGGAGGTCCGATGAGCAGTTCTTC
CATSDWDSGRSDEQFF
>-|TRBV3-1/TRBV3-2|TRBJ1-2|-
TGTGCCAGCAGCCCCAGTGGGGCCTATGGCTACACCTTC
CASSPSGAYGYTF
>-|TRBV3-1/TRBV3-2|TRBJ1-2|-
TGTGCCAGCAGCAAAGCCGGGTATGGCTACACCTTC
CASSKAGYGYTF
>-|TRBV7-6|TRBJ1-4|-
TGTGCCAGCAGCTTAACTGAGGCCGCCGCTTGGGAAAAACTGTTTTTT
CASSLTEAAAWEKLFF
>few|TRBV19|TRBJ1-3|-
TGTGCCAGTAGACCACAGGGTACTGGAAACACCATATATTTT
CASRPQGTGNTIYF
>-|TRBV4-1|TRBJ2-3|TRBD2
TGCGCCAGCAGCCAGGCAGGGCGGGGGTTGACAGATACGCAGTATTTT
CASSQAGRGLTDTQYF
>-|TRBV27|TRBJ1-5|-
TGTGCCAGCAGTTTGTTACCGGGGAGCAATCAGCCCCAGCATTTT
CASSLLPGSNQPQHF
>-|TRBV24-1|TRBJ1-2|TRBD1
TGTGCCACCAGTGAACGGACAGGGTACTATGGCTACACCTTC
CATSERTGYYGYTF
>-|TRBV7-7|TRBJ2-5|TRBD1
TGTGCCAGCAGCTCCCCCAAGGACAGGGGGGAGACCCAGTACTTC
CASSSPKDRGETQYF
>-|TRBV6-4|TRBJ2-7|TRBD1
TGTGCCAGCTATGGACAGGGACTTTCCTACGAGCAGTACTTC
CASYGQGLSYEQYF
>-|TRBV24-1|TRBJ2-3|TRBD2
TGTGCCACTCGTCCCGGGACTAGCGGGGGCCTCACAGATACGCAGTATTTT
CATRPGTSGGLTDTQYF
>-|TRBV3-1/TRBV3-2|TRBJ1-2|TRBD1
TGTGCCAGCAGCCTCTCGGGACAGAGCTATGGCTACACCTTC
CASSLSGQSYGYTF
>-|TRBV6-5|TRBJ2-7|-
TGTGCCAGCAGTTACTCTGGAGGGATCAACGAGCAGTACTTC
CASSYSGGINEQYF
>-|TRBV24-1|TRBJ2-3|TRBD2
TGTGCCACCAGTGGGCCCGCCGGGACTACACCCACAGATACGCAGTATTTT
CATSGPAGTTPTDTQYF
>-|TRBV3-1/TRBV3-2|TRBJ1-1|-
TGTGCCAGCAGCCAAGCTCTGTTGGGACAAGCGTTTGAAGCTTTCTTT
CASSQALLGQAFEAFF
>-|TRBV6-4|TRBJ1-1|-
TGTGCCAGCAGTGAAAACGGCAGGGCGAACACTGAAGCTTTCTTT
CASSENGRANTEAFF
>-|TRBV6-5|TRBJ2-2|-
TGTGCCAGCAGCTCGGGAACCTTCACCGGGGAGCTGTTTTTT
CASSSGTFTGELFF
>-|TRBV15|TRBJ1-6|TRBD1
TGTGCCACCGGAAAACAGGGGAATAATTCACCCCTCCACTTT
CATGKQGNNSPLHF
>few|TRBV9|TRBJ2-3|TRBD2
TGTGCCAGCAGCGTAGGAGGAGCGGGGGGCGTTTATACGCAGTATTTT
CASSVGGAGGVYTQYF
>-|TRBV6-5|TRBJ1-6|TRBD1
TGTGCCAGCAGAGGAACAGGGGCCCTAAATTCACCCCTCCACTTT
CASRGTGALNSPLHF
>-|TRBV5-1|TRBJ2-7|-
TGCGCCAGCAGCTTGGGATGGAGGACCGACGAGCAGTACTTC
CASSLGWRTDEQYF
>-|TRBV7-3|TRBJ1-1|-
TGTGCCAGCAGCCCGACAGTGAACACTGAAGCTTTCTTT
CASSPTVNTEAFF
>-|TRBV9|TRBJ2-2|-
TGTGCCAGCACCGATGTAAGAGGCGAGGACACCGGGGAGCTGTTTTTT
CASTDVRGEDTGELFF
>few|TRBV5-6|TRBJ1-2|-
TGTGCCAGCAGGCTTGGGGAGGATGGCTACACCTTC
CASRLGEDGYTF
>once|TRBV2|TRBJ1-2|TRBD1
TGTGCCAGCAGTGAACGGACAGGGTCGTACTATGGCTACACCTTC
CASSERTGSYYGYTF
>-|TRBV15|TRBJ1-2|-
TGTGCCACCAGCAGTCAGGGGTCCTACACCTTC
CATSSQGSYTF
>few|TRBV2|TRBJ1-4|-
TGTGCCAGCAGTGGGACAGCGGGGGAAAAACTGTTTTTT
CASSGTAGEKLFF
>-|TRBV5-1|TRBJ1-2|TRBD1
TGCGCCAGCAGTCTGGCGCGGGACAGGACAAACTATGGCTACACCTTC
CASSLARDRTNYGYTF
>few|TRBV10-1|TRBJ1-2|-
TGCGCCAGCAGTGAGACAGTGGGCCCGAACTATGGCTACACCTTC
CASSETVGPNYGYTF
>-|TRBV30|TRBJ1-1|-
TGTGCCTGGAGTGTACGAGGGTTGAACACTGAAGCTTTCTTT
CAWSVRGLNTEAFF
>once|TRBV6-5|TRBJ1-5|-
TGTGCCAGCACCCCCGGCGGGGGGCTAAATCAGCCCCAGCATTTT
CASTPGGGLNQPQHF
>-|TRBV25-1|TRBJ1-5|TRBD1
TGTGCCAGCAGTGCACAGGGGGTTTTTCAGCCCCAGCATTTT
CASSAQGVFQPQHF
>once|TRBV5-6|TRBJ1-5|TRBD1
TGTGCCAGCAGTGTAAACGCCCCCGACAGGGGTCAGCCCCAGCATTTT
CASSVNAPDRGQPQHF
>-|TRBV7-9|TRBJ1-5|TRBD1
TGTGCCAGCAGCTTAGCCCTTGCCGGGACAGGGTCCAATCAGCCCCAGCATTTT
CASSLALAGTGSNQPQHF
>-|TRBV24-1|TRBJ2-1|-
TGTGCCACCAGTGATTTGTCAGCCTACAATGAGCAGTTCTTC
CATSDLSAYNEQFF
>-|TRBV15|TRBJ1-4|-
TGTGCCACCAGCAGAGTAAAGGGGCTTAATGAAAAACTGTTTTTT
CATSRVKGLNEKLFF
>few|TRBV10-3|TRBJ1-2|TRBD1
TGTGCCATCAGTCCGGGGACAGCCTATGGCTACACCTTC
CAISPGTAYGYTF
>-|TRBV6-6|TRBJ1-1|TRBD1
TGTGCCAGCAGCGCCACGGACAGGGGGGGAACTGAAGCTTTCTTT
CASSATDRGGTEAFF
>-|TRBV3-1/TRBV3-2|TRBJ1-1|-
TGTGCCAGCAGCCAAGTTGGGCACGGCAGAACTGAAGCTTTCTTT
CASSQVGHGRTEAFF
>-|TRBV6-1|TRBJ2-2|TRBD2
TGTGCCAGCAGTGAAGCGCTTAGCGGGGGGGCGAACACCGGGGAGCTGTTTTTT
CASSEALSGGANTGELFF
>-|TRBV7-6|TRBJ1-1|TRBD1
TGTGCCAGCAGCCCGCGGGACAGTTCTGCCACTGAAGCTTTCTTT
CASSPRDSSATEAFF
>-|TRBV30|TRBJ1-2|TRBD1
TGTGCCTGGAGTAGAACAGGGGGCGGCTACACCTTC
CAWSRTGGGYTF
>once|TRBV3-1/TRBV3-2|TRBJ2-2|TRBD2
TGTGCCAGCGGGGGGGCGAACACCGGGGAGCTGTTTTTT
CASGGANTGELFF
>many|TRBV5-6|TRBJ2-1|TRBD1
TGTGCCAGCAGGCCTACAGGGGTTCCCTACAATGAGCAGTTCTTC
CASRPTGVPYNEQFF
>-|TRBV18|TRBJ1-2|-
TGTGCCAGCTCACCACCAAGCGCAGCAGCCTATGGCTACACCTTC
CASSPPSAAAYGYTF
>once|TRBV7-9|TRBJ2-2|TRBD2
TGTGCCAGCAGCTCGGGGGGAAGGGTGTCCGGGGAGCTGTTTTTT
CASSSGGRVSGELFF
>-|TRBV5-8|TRBJ2-3|TRBD1
TGTGCCAGCAGCTCGGAGGGCACAGGGGGACTCCGGGTGGATACGCAGTATTTT
CASSSEGTGGLRVDTQYF
>-|TRBV9|TRBJ2-1|TRBD2
TGTGCCAGCAGCGACGGAGCGGGGGGCCTACGGGATGAGCAGTTCTTC
CASSDGAGGLRDEQFF
>-|TRBV24-1|TRBJ1-1|TRBD1
TGTGCCACCAGGGCAGGGGGCGCACTCACTGAAGCTTTCTTT
CATRAGGALTEAFF